This T cell receptor beta chain was identified in a study of T cell changes during pregnancy in multiple sclerosis. Assay used: immunoSEQ multiplex PCR; TCRdb lists only in-frame clones, some missing. The table records 60,000 to 85,000 clones, 80% to 95% of them present only once. CDR1 is LGHNA and CDR2 is YNFKEQ in the germline V gene. V was trimmed by 0 bases and J by 13 bases, leaving 25 bases between them. CDR3 length: 18 amino acids. This sequence originates from a female donor with multiple sclerosis, enrolled in a pregnancy study. The chain employs TRBV4-2 and TRBJ1-6, with D possibly matching TRBD1 (6 bases). The sample consisted of peripheral blood, taken in the first trimester of pregnancy. The CDR3 loop is CASSQDPHPGAGESPLHF. CDR3 in DNA: TGTGCCAGCAGCCAAGATCCACACCCAGGAGCAGGGGAATCTCCCCTCCACTTT.